This T cell receptor (beta chain) was found in a study of cytomegalovirus exposure and HLA in healthy donors. As for the study in general: HLA-typed donors contributed about 85 million unique TCRs, which were held in an early data release. Study-wide points: Presence/absence analyses rested on an assumption that sequencing depth was roughly uniform across donors. Rare TCR sequences dominated, though some public TCRs recurred in many donors. Clonal expansion was found to be greater in HLA-associated TCR beta chains than in equally common others in a later analysis.

PCR involved 60 Vbeta and 13 Jbeta primers. Sequenced by immunoSEQ multiplex PCR; TCRdb stores in-frame clones only, minus some. The sample holds over 100,000 clones, about 70% seen once. CDR3 length: 15 amino acids. Trimming took 6 bases from V and 4 from J, leaving 21 bases between them. The germline CDR1 and CDR2 sequences are GTSNPN and SVGIG (reference sequence). Turning to this clone: The antigen remains undetermined.

The sequencing sample was made of PBMCs. The genes are TRBV30 and TRBJ1-2; TRBD1 is a possible D gene (5 bases). This TCR was sampled from a woman in her twenties or thirties in good health and CMV-seronegative. CDR3: CACNLVGTQGYGYTF. CDR3 coding DNA: TGTGCCTGTAATTTGGTTGGGACTCAAGGCTATGGCTACACCTTC.